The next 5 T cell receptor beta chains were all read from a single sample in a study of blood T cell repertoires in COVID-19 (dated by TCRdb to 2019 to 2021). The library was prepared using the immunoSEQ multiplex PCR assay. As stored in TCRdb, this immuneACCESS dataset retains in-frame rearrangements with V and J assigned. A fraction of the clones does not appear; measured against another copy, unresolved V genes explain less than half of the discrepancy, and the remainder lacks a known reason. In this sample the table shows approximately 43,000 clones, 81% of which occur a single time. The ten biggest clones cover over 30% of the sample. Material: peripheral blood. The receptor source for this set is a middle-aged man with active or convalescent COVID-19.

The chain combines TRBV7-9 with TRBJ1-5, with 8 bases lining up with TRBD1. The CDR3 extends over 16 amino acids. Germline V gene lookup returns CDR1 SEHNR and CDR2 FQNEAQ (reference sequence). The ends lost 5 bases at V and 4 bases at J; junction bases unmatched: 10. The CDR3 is CASSKGQTGANQPQHF. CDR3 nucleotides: TGTGCCAGCAGCAAGGGCCAGACAGGGGCGAATCAGCCCCAGCATTTT. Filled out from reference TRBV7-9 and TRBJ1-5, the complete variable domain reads DTGVSQNPRHKITKRGQNVTFRCDPISEHNRLYWYRQTLGQGPEFLTYFQNEAQLEKSRLLSDRFSAERPKGSFSTLEIQRTEQGDSAMYLCASSKGQTGANQPQHFGDGTRLSIL.

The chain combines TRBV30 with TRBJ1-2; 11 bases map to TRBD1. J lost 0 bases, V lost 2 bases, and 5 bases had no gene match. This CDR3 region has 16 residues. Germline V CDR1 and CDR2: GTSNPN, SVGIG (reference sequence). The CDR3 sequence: CAWSYGTGGSNYGYTF. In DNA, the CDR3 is TGTGCCTGGAGTTACGGGACAGGGGGTTCTAACTATGGCTACACCTTC.

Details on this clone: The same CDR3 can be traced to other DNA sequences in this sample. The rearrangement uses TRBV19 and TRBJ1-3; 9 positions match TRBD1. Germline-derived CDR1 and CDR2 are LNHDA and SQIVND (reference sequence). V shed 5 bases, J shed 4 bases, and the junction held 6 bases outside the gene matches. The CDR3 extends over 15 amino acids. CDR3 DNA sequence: TGTGCCAGTAGTCTCGGACAGGGGACGGGAAACACCATATATTTT. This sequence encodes CASSLGQGTGNTIYF.

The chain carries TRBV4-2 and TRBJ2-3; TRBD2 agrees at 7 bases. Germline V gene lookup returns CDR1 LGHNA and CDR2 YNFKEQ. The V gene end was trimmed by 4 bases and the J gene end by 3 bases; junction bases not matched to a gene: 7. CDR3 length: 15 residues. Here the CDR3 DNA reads TGTGCCAGCAGCCTCCGCGGGAGCACGACAGATACGCAGTATTTT. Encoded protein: CASSLRGSTTDTQYF.

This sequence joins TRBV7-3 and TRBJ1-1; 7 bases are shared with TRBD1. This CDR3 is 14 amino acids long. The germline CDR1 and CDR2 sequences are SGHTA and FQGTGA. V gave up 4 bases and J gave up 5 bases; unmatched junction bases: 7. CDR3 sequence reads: CASSSQGMGTEAFF. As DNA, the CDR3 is TGTGCCAGCAGCTCACAGGGGATGGGGACTGAAGCTTTCTTT.